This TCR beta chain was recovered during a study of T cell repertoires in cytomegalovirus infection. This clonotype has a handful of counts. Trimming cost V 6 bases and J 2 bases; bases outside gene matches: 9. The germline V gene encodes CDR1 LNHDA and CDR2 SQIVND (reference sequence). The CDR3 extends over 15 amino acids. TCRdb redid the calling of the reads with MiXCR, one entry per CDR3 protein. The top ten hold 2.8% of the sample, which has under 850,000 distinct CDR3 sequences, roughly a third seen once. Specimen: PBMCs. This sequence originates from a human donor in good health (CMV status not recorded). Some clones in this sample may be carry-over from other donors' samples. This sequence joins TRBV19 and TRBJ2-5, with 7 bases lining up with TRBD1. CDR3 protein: CASSHPTGTQETQYF. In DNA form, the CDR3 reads TGTGCCAGTAGCCACCCGACAGGGACACAAGAGACCCAGTACTTC.